The clone carrying this T cell receptor (beta chain) was found a few times. The sample comes from a study of T-cell reconstitution after alpha-beta-depleted transplantation in children. V lost 3 bases, J lost 1 base, and 9 bases stayed unmatched. Germline loops: CDR1 SGHRS, CDR2 YFSETQ. The CDR3 runs to 18 residues. Preparing the TCRbeta library involved the use of unique molecular identifiers. TCRdb called the PCR reads again in MiXCR, with one record for every CDR3 protein. The sample holds some 200,000 distinct CDR3 sequences, roughly 8.3% seen once. The sequencing here drew on PBMCs, mostly from graft donor cells, taken 360 days after TCRalphabeta/CD19-depleted stem cell transplant. The chain recombines TRBV5-1 with TRBJ2-5, with 13 bases matching TRBD2. This receptor was identified in a male patient between 2 and 9 years old who had a stem cell transplant for acute myeloid leukemia, so the T cells may come from the graft donor. For the CDR3, the DNA is TGCGCCAGCAGCTGGATGGGGACTAGCGGGGAGATCCAAGAGACCCAGTACTTC. Protein product: CASSWMGTSGEIQETQYF.